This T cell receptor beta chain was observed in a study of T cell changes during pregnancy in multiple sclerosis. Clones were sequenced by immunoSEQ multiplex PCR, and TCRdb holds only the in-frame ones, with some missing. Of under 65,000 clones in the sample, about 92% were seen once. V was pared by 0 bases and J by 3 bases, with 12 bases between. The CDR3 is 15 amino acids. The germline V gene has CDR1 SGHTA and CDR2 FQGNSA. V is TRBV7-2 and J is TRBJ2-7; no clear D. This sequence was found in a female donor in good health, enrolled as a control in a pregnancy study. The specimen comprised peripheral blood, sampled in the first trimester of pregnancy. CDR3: CASSLASWQDYEQYF. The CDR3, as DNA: TGTGCCAGCAGCTTAGCCTCGTGGCAGGACTACGAGCAGTACTTC.